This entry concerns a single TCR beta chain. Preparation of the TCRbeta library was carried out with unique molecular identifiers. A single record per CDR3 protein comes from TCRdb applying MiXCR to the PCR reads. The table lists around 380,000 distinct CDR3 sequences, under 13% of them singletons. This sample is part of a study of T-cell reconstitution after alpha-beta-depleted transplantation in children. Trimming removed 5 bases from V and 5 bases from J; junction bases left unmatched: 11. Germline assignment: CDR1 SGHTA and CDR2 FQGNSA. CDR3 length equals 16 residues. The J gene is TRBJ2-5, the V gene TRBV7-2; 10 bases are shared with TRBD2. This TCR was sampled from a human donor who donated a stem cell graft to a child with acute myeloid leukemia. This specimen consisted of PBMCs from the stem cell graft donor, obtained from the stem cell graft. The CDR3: CASSPYLAGGVETQYF. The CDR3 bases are TGTGCCAGCAGCCCCTACTTAGCGGGAGGAGTGGAGACCCAGTACTTC.